The rows below give T cell receptor beta chains drawn from one sample of a study of radiotherapy plus CTLA-4 blockade in lung cancer. Method: immunoSEQ multiplex PCR; TCRdb's copy keeps in-frame clones and lacks some. The sample lists some 30,000 clones; 65% to 80% were seen once. This specimen was peripheral blood, taken from a patient treated with radiotherapy plus ipilimumab. These receptors were taken from a human donor with non-small cell lung cancer who had stable disease on radiotherapy plus ipilimumab. The CDR3 runs from the conserved cysteine through the conserved F or W. A D gene is named only where the DNA matches it firmly.

j_gene | len | d_gene | v_gene | CDR3aa
TRBJ2-7 | 14 | . | TRBV15 | CATSNGGPPYEQYF
TRBJ1-1 | 12 | . | TRBV5-1 | CASGPMNTEAFF
TRBJ1-1 | 14 | . | TRBV27 | CVSSLWGANTEAFF
TRBJ1-5 | 14 | . | TRBV6-4 | CASSEGEGNQPQHF
TRBJ2-3 | 15 | . | TRBV6-5 | CASSYGRSSTDTQYF
TRBJ2-3 | 15 | . | TRBV5-1 | CASSLERQGTDTQYF
TRBJ2-3 | 14 | . | TRBV5-6 | CASSLTGWTDTQYF
TRBJ1-2 | 13 | . | TRBV7-9 | CASSLGMNYGYTF
TRBJ2-5 | 15 | TRBD1 | TRBV7-9 | CASSLTGYSQETQYF
TRBJ1-1 | 17 | . | TRBV19 | CASSPRSELFLNTEAFF
TRBJ2-2 | 15 | TRBD2 | TRBV9 | CASSVDPGGTGELFF
TRBJ2-3 | 11 | . | TRBV5-1 | CASRITDTQYF
TRBJ1-2 | 14 | . | TRBV19 | CASTEEGRVYGYTF
TRBJ1-5 | 14 | . | TRBV19 | CASRSRDRNQPQHF
TRBJ1-1 | 14 | TRBD1 | TRBV9 | CASSAGQGYTEAFF
TRBJ2-3 | 15 | . | TRBV6-1 | CASSEAGYYTDTQYF
TRBJ2-3 | 17 | TRBD2 | TRBV10-3 | CAISENKAGGRTDTQYF
TRBJ1-1 | 15 | TRBD1 | TRBV27 | CASSLRGQGFTEAFF
TRBJ2-7 | 15 | TRBD1 | TRBV7-2 | CASSLGGTGLYEQYF
TRBJ2-3 | 14 | . | TRBV7-9 | CASSSPTSTDTQYF
TRBJ2-5 | 14 | TRBD2 | TRBV10-2 | CASTISGAQETQYF